Here is one T cell receptor (beta chain) with its context. Generated by immunoSEQ multiplex PCR, the TCRdb table keeps only in-frame clones and is missing some. The table lists over 120,000 clones, roughly four fifths of them singletons, with more than 8.5% in the top ten. This sample is part of a study of blood T cell repertoires in COVID-19. Cohort 3 donors were reported recovered after two negative PCRs, clearance, or symptom resolution. The V gene's germline CDR1 is MDHEN and CDR2 SYDVKM. The CDR3 spans 14 residues. With 5 bases removed from V and 5 bases from J, the gap between germline ends came to 13 bases.

The rearrangement links TRBV28 to TRBJ2-1; D call uncertain. Sample: PBMCs or T cells enriched from blood (not recorded which). This sequence was found in a man in his forties or fifties who had recovered from COVID-19. The CDR3 DNA follows: TGTGCCAGCAGTGAGGATGGTACTCACAATGAGCAGTTCTTC. Residues: CASSEDGTHNEQFF.